The sequence of this T cell receptor (beta chain) was determined in a study of identical twins. The CDR3 contains 16 residues. The germline gives CDR1 SGHRS, CDR2 YFSETQ. Trimming left V 0 bases short and J 0 bases short, with 12 bases between. Findings and caveats of the study: Twin-shared out-of-frame alpha sequences showed excess low generation probability. Excess sharing by twins proved weaker in beta out-of-frame sequences.

Every donor was a healthy Caucasian. Each CDR3 protein gets one entry after TCRdb re-called the 5' RACE reads with MiXCR. Of 750,000 to 950,000 distinct CDR3 sequences listed, 9% to 15% are singletons. About this clonotype: What it binds is not known.

This sample was also put to use in a study of yellow fever vaccine responses in identical twins. That investigation notes: Among the twins, the vaccine T cell response reportedly seemed partly convergent and partly personalized.

The TCR comes from a woman aged 18-29 years in good health. The specimen sequenced was PBMCs. This chain joins TRBV5-1 and TRBJ2-5; D gene uncertain. The CDR3 sequence: CASSLGSIIDQETQYF. The CDR3, as DNA: TGCGCCAGCAGCTTGGGGAGTATTATAGACCAAGAGACCCAGTACTTC.